A selection of T cell receptor beta chains follows, all from one sample in a study of blood T cell repertoires in COVID-19. The protocol was immunoSEQ multiplex PCR, while the TCRdb copy is restricted to in-frame clones and leaves out a portion. Of some 300,000 clones in the sample, roughly 90% were seen once. The sequencing input was peripheral blood. The receptors stem from a woman aged 40 to 50 with COVID-19, enrolled during active disease. CDR3s include the opening cysteine and the closing phenylalanine or tryptophan. D genes are given only for firm matches. Expanded clones are given a class, and other clones once, few, many or no size at all.

J gene: TRBJ2-7; clone size: once; D gene: TRBD1; V gene: TRBV5-4; CDR3 DNA: TGTGCCAGCAGGGGACAGGGGGGGTACGAGCAGTACTTC; CDR3 protein: CASRGQGGYEQYF
J gene: TRBJ2-5; clone size: -; D gene: TRBD2; V gene: TRBV18; CDR3 DNA: TGTGCCAGCTCACCCTCTAGGGAGGGGCGGGAGACCCAGTACTTC; CDR3 protein: CASSPSREGRETQYF
J gene: TRBJ2-5; clone size: -; D gene: -; V gene: TRBV6-5; CDR3 DNA: TGTGCCAGCAGCCCGCGCGCGAGCGTCCAAGAGACCCAGTACTTC; CDR3 protein: CASSPRASVQETQYF
J gene: TRBJ2-3; clone size: once; D gene: TRBD2; V gene: TRBV3-1/TRBV3-2; CDR3 DNA: TGTGCCAGCAGCCAAGAGAAACTAGCGGGGGTGACAGATACGCAGTATTTT; CDR3 protein: CASSQEKLAGVTDTQYF
J gene: TRBJ1-1; clone size: -; D gene: -; V gene: TRBV9; CDR3 DNA: TGTGCCAGCAGCGTAGGGGGGCGGACTGAAGCTTTCTTT; CDR3 protein: CASSVGGRTEAFF
J gene: TRBJ2-7; clone size: -; D gene: TRBD1; V gene: TRBV7-2; CDR3 DNA: TGTGCCAGCAGCCCGTCGACAGGGGCGGACTCCTACGAGCAGTACTTC; CDR3 protein: CASSPSTGADSYEQYF
J gene: TRBJ2-3; clone size: -; D gene: -; V gene: TRBV7-2; CDR3 DNA: TGTGCCAGCAGCTTAGAGGGGCATGATACGCAGTATTTT; CDR3 protein: CASSLEGHDTQYF
J gene: TRBJ1-1; clone size: -; D gene: -; V gene: TRBV7-2; CDR3 DNA: TGTGCCAGCACCCTTAGAAGACACTCTGAAGCTTTCTTT; CDR3 protein: CASTLRRHSEAFF
J gene: TRBJ1-4; clone size: few; D gene: -; V gene: TRBV21-1; CDR3 DNA: TGTGCCAGCAGCAAAGTGCTAGTAAGAGTGGAAAAACTGTTTTTT; CDR3 protein: CASSKVLVRVEKLFF
J gene: TRBJ2-5; clone size: once; D gene: TRBD1; V gene: TRBV7-9; CDR3 DNA: TGTGCCAGCAGCCGGGACAGAGAGGCCCAGTACTTC; CDR3 protein: CASSRDREAQYF
J gene: TRBJ1-5; clone size: -; D gene: TRBD1; V gene: TRBV28; CDR3 DNA: TGTGCCAGCAGTTTACCGGGACAGAATAGCAATCAGCCCCAGCATTTT; CDR3 protein: CASSLPGQNSNQPQHF
J gene: TRBJ2-1; clone size: -; D gene: TRBD2; V gene: TRBV10-1; CDR3 DNA: TGCGCCAGCAGTGACGGGACTATCCCGAGCTCCTACAATGAGCAGTTCTTC; CDR3 protein: CASSDGTIPSSYNEQFF
J gene: TRBJ1-3; clone size: -; D gene: -; V gene: TRBV28; CDR3 DNA: TGTGCCAGCAGTTTTCGTCAGGGAAACACCATATATTTT; CDR3 protein: CASSFRQGNTIYF
J gene: TRBJ2-7; clone size: -; D gene: TRBD2; V gene: TRBV28; CDR3 DNA: TGTGCCAGCAGTTTTCCTTTCGGGACTAGCGGGGGGCGTAGGGTTTACGAGCAGTACTTC; CDR3 protein: CASSFPFGTSGGRRVYEQYF
J gene: TRBJ2-7; clone size: few; D gene: -; V gene: TRBV5-6; CDR3 DNA: TGTGCCAGCAGCTTGGCGGGGATGCCCCGCGAGCAGTACTTC; CDR3 protein: CASSLAGMPREQYF
J gene: TRBJ2-5; clone size: -; D gene: TRBD2; V gene: TRBV6-6; CDR3 DNA: TGTGCCAGCAGCCCCAACTGGGAGGGGGAGACCCAGTACTTC; CDR3 protein: CASSPNWEGETQYF
J gene: TRBJ2-5; clone size: -; D gene: -; V gene: TRBV29-1; CDR3 DNA: TGCAGCGCTTCTTTTACAGAGTACCAAGAGACCCAGTACTTC; CDR3 protein: CSASFTEYQETQYF
J gene: TRBJ2-5; clone size: -; D gene: -; V gene: TRBV7-2; CDR3 DNA: TGTGCCAGCAGCTCCCGATGGCAGGTGGAGACCCAGTACTTC; CDR3 protein: CASSSRWQVETQYF
J gene: TRBJ1-2; clone size: -; D gene: TRBD1; V gene: TRBV28; CDR3 DNA: TGTGCCACGGGGGACAGGTTAAACGGCTACACCTTC; CDR3 protein: CATGDRLNGYTF
J gene: TRBJ1-4; clone size: -; D gene: TRBD1; V gene: TRBV6-5; CDR3 DNA: TGTGCCAGCAAGGACAGGGGGTCGACTAATGAAAAACTGTTTTTT; CDR3 protein: CASKDRGSTNEKLFF